This T cell receptor beta chain stems from a study of T cells in Graves' hyperthyroidism and ophthalmopathy. A patient was excluded if there was uncontrolled infection, other autoimmune disease, pregnancy or lactation. Diagnoses used clinical symptoms, serum thyroxine and TRAb, thyroid ultrasound and orbital computed tomography. PBMCs stemmed from about 9.5 ml fresh peripheral blood. Study results and caveats: Blood samples included most of the expanded thyroid clonotypes exceeding 0.001.

This clonotype was detected only a few times. Its cognate antigen is unknown. Germline CDR1 KGHDR, CDR2 SFDVKD. CDR3 size: 18 residues. The V and J ends lost 3 bases and 0 bases respectively, with 16 bases between them. From RNA transcripts, TCR beta CDR3 regions were amplified. With the HTBI primer set, the TCR CDR3 went through a first round of RT-PCR. TCRdb redid the calling of the multiplex PCR reads with MiXCR, one entry per CDR3 protein. The sample contains under 300,000 distinct CDR3 sequences, over 20% of which appear only once. What was sequenced was blood. This TCR was sampled from a man aged 25-45 years with Graves' ophthalmopathy. The chain has TRBV24-1 and TRBJ2-2; D may be TRBD1 (6 bases). CDR3 bases: TGTGCCACCAGTGATCCCCGGACGGGACATACGAACACCGGGGAGCTGTTTTTT. Translating it yields CATSDPRTGHTNTGELFF.